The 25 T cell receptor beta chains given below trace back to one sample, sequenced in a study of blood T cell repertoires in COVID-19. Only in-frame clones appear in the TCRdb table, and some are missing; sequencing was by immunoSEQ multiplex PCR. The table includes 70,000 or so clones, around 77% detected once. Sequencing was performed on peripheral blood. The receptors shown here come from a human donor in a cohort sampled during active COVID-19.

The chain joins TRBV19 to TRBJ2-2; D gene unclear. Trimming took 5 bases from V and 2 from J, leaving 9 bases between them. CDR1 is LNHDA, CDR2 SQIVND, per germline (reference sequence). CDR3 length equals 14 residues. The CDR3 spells CASSWLDNTGELFF. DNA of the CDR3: TGTGCCAGTAGTTGGCTAGACAACACCGGGGAGCTGTTTTTT.

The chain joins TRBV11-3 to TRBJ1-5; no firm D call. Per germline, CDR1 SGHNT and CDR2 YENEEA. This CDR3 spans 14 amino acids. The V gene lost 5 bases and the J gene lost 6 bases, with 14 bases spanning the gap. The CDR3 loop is CASSPKLVGQPQHF. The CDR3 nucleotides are TGTGCCAGCAGCCCCAAATTGGTCGGTCAGCCCCAGCATTTT.

CDR3 nucleotides: TGTGCCAGTAGTATAGGGGGCTGGGGCAATCAGCCCCAGCATTTT. Its translation is CASSIGGWGNQPQHF. The J gene is TRBJ1-5, the V gene TRBV19; maybe TRBD1 (5 bases). The CDR3 length is 15 residues. Trimming stripped 1 base from V and 2 bases from J, with 9 bases between. Germline CDR1 and CDR2: LNHDA and SQIVND (reference sequence).

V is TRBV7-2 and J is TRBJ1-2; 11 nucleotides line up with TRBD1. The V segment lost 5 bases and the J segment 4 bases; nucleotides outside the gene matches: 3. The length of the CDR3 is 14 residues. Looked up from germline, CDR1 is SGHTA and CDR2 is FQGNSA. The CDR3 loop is CASSRDRGAYGYTF. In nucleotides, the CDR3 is TGTGCCAGCAGCCGGGACAGGGGGGCCTATGGCTACACCTTC.

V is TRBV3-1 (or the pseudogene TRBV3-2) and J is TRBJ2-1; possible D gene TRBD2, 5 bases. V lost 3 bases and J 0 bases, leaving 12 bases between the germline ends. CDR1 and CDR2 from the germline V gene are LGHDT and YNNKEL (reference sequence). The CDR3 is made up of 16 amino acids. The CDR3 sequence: CASSQMDSRSYNEQFF. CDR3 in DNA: TGTGCCAGCAGCCAGATGGACTCCCGCTCCTACAATGAGCAGTTCTTC.

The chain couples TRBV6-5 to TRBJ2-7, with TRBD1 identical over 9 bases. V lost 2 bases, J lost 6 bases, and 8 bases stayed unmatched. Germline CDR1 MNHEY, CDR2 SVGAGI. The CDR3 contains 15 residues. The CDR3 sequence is CASSYGRRTGVEQYF. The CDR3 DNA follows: TGTGCCAGCAGTTACGGTAGACGGACAGGGGTCGAGCAGTACTTC.

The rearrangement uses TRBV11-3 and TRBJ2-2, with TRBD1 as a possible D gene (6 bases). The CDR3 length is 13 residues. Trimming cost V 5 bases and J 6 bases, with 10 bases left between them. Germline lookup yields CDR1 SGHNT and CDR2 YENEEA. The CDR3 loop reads CASSHRVSGELFF. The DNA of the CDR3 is TGTGCCAGCAGCCACAGGGTGTCCGGGGAGCTGTTTTTT.

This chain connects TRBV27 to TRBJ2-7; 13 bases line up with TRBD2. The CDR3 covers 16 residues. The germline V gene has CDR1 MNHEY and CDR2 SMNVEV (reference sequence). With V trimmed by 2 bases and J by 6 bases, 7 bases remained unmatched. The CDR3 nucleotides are TGTGCCAGCAGTTTAACTAGCGGGAGGGGGGCTCGCGAGCAGTACTTC. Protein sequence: CASSLTSGRGAREQYF.

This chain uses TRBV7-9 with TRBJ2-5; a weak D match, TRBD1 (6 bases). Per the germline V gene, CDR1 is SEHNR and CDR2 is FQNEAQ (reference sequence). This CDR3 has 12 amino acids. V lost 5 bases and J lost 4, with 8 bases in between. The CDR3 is CASSRDIETQYF. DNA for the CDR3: TGTGCCAGCAGCCGGGACATAGAGACCCAGTACTTC.

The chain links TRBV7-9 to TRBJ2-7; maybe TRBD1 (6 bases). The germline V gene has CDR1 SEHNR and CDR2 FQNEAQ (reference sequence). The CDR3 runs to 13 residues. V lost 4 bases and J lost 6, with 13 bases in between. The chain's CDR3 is CASSYMDSIEQYF. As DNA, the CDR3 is TGTGCCAGCAGCTACATGGACAGTATCGAGCAGTACTTC.

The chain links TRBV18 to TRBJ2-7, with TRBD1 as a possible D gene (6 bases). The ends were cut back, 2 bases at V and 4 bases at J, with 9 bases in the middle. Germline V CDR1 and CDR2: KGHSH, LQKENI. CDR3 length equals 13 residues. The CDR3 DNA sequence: TGTGCCAGCTCACCATCACAGGGTTACGAGCAGTACTTC. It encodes CASSPSQGYEQYF.

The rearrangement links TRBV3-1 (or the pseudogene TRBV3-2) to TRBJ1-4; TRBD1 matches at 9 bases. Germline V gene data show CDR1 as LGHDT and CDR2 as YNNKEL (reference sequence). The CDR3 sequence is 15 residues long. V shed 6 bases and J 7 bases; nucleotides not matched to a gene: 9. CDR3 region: CASSPSTGGGEKLFF. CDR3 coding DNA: TGTGCCAGCAGTCCCTCAACAGGGGGCGGTGAAAAACTGTTTTTT.

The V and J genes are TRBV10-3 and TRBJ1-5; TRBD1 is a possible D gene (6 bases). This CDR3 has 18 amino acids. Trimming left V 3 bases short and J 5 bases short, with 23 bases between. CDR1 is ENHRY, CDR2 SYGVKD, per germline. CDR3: CAISEYEATGGRDQPQHF. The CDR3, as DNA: TGTGCCATCAGTGAATACGAAGCTACGGGGGGCAGGGATCAGCCCCAGCATTTT.

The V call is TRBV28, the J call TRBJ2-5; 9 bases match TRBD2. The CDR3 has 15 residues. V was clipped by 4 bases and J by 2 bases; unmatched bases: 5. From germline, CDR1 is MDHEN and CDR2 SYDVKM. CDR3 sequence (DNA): TGTGCCAGCAGTTCACTAGCGGGCCAGCAAGAGACCCAGTACTTC. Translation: CASSSLAGQQETQYF.

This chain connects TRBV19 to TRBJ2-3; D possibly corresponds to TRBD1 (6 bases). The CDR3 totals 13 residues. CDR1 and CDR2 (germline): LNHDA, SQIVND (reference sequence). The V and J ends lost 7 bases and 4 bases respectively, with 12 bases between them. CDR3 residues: CASTQGGADTQYF. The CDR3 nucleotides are TGTGCCAGTACCCAAGGGGGAGCAGATACGCAGTATTTT.

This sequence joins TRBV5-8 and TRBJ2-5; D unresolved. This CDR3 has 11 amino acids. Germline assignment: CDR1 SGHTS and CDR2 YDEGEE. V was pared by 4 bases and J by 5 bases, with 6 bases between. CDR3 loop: CASSPRETQYF. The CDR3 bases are TGTGCCAGCAGCCCTCGGGAGACCCAGTACTTC.

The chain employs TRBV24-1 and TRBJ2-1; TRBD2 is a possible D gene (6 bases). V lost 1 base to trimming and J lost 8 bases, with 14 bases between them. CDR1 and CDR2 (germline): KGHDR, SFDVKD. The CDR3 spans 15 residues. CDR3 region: CATSDFRLDGYEQFF. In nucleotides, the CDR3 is TGTGCCACCAGTGATTTCCGACTAGACGGCTATGAGCAGTTCTTC.

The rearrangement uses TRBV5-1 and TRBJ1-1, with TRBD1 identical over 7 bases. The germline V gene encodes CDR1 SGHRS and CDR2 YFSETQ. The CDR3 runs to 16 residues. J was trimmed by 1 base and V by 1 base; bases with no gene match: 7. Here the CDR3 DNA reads TGCGCCAGCAGCTTGAGTGCAGGGGGGACGAACACTGAAGCTTTCTTT. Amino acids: CASSLSAGGTNTEAFF.

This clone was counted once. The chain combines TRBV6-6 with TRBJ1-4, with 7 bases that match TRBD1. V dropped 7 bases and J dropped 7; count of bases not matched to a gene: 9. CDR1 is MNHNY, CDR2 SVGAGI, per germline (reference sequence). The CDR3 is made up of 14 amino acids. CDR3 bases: TGTGCCAGCACTCAACGACAGGGTTTTGAAAAACTGTTTTTT. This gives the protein CASTQRQGFEKLFF.

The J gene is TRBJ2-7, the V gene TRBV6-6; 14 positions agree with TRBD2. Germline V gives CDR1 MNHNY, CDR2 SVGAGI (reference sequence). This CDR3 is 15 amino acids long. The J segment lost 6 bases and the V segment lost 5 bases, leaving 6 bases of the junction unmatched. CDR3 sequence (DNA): TGTGCCAGCAGTCTACCAGGGACTAGCGGGAGCGAGCAGTACTTC. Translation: CASSLPGTSGSEQYF.

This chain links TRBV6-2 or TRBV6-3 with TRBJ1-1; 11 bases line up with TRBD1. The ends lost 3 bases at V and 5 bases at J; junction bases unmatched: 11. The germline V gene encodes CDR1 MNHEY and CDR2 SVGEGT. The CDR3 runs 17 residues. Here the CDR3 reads CASSYLTGQGAGTEAFF. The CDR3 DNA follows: TGTGCCAGCAGTTATTTAACAGGACAGGGGGCTGGGACTGAAGCTTTCTTT.

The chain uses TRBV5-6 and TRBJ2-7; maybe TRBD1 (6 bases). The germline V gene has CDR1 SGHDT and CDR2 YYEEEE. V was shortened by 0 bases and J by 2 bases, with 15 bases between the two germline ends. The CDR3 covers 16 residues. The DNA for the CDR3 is TGTGCCAGCAGCTTGGACCCAGGGGCTAACCCCTACGAGCAGTACTTC. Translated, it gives CASSLDPGANPYEQYF.

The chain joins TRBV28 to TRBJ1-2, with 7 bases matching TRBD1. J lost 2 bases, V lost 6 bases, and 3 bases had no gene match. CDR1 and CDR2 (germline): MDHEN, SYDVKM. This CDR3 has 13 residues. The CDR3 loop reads CASRPGQNYGYTF. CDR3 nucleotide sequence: TGTGCCAGCAGACCGGGACAGAACTATGGCTACACCTTC.

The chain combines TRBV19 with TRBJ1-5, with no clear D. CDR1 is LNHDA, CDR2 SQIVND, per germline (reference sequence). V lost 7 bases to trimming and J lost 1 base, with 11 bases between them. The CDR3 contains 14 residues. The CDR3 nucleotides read TGTGCCAGTAACCCGGGTACGAGCAATCAGCCCCAGCATTTT. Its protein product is CASNPGTSNQPQHF.

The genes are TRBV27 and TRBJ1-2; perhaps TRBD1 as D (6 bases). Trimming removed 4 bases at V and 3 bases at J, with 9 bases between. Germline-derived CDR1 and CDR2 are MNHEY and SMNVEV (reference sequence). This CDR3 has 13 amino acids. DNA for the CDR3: TGTGCCAGCAGTTCGACAGGAGACTATGGCTACACCTTC. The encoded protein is CASSSTGDYGYTF.